This TCR beta chain was captured by sequencing in a study of CD8+ T cells in alopecia areata. Study information: Treatment of the treated patients consisted of oral tofacitinib, 5 to 10 mg twice daily. Broader study findings: Tofacitinib produced a significant decrease in scalp clonality and in expanded CD8+ clones among the top 100.

Between the trimmed V and J ends, which lost 2 bases and 4 bases, there was a span of 14 bases. The germline V gene has CDR1 LGHNA and CDR2 YSLEER. This CDR3 is built from 15 residues. Details on this clone: The antigen remains unidentified.

TCR sequencing used cDNA made by reverse transcription of extracted RNA. Here immunoSEQ multiplex PCR was the method, and the copy in TCRdb shows in-frame clones only, minus some. The profile shows around 290,000 clones, about 62% of them singletons. Treatment denoted: oral pan-JAK inhibitor, 5-10 mg twice daily. This rearrangement joins TRBV4-3 to TRBJ2-5; D assignment may be TRBD1 or TRBD2 (5 bases each). This material consisted of CD4+ T cells sorted from blood, taken at week 24, from a patient treated with tofacitinib. The sequence came from a human donor with alopecia areata. CDR3 bases: TGCGCCAGCAGCCAACGATCTGGGGACGGAGAGACCCAGTACTTC. This translates into CASSQRSGDGETQYF.